Listed below are T cell receptor beta chains from one sample, sequenced in a study of blood T cells in healthy people across ages. TCRdb reprocessed the 5' RACE reads with MiXCR, giving one entry per CDR3 protein. Of approximately 670,000 distinct CDR3 sequences listed, around 41% are singletons. Sequenced material: blood. These TCRs come from an older man in good health. CDR3s include the opening cysteine and the closing phenylalanine or tryptophan. D genes are given only for firm matches. Clone size is given for some rows only: seen once, a few or many times, or a class if the clone is expanded.

NA	TRBJ1-2	NA	TRBV15	CATSEHLKRGYTF	TGTGCCACCAGCGAGCATCTTAAGAGGGGCTACACCTTC
TRBD1	TRBJ2-7	NA	TRBV4-3	CASSQYGGTGDHEQYF	TGCGCCAGCAGCCAATACGGCGGTACAGGGGACCACGAGCAGTACTTC
NA	TRBJ2-3	few	TRBV5-1	CASSQTSTDTQYF	TGCGCCAGCAGCCAGACTAGCACAGATACGCAGTATTTT
NA	TRBJ1-6	NA	TRBV4-3	CASSQSTGIRNNSPLHF	TGCGCCAGCAGCCAGTCAACAGGGATTAGGAATAATTCACCCCTCCACTTT
TRBD2	TRBJ2-2	NA	TRBV5-4	CASSLAGGSTGELFF	TGTGCCAGCAGCTTGGCTGGCGGGAGTACCGGGGAGCTGTTTTTT
TRBD1	TRBJ2-5	NA	TRBV6-5	CASSYSRGAGGAPKTQYF	TGTGCCAGCAGTTACTCGAGGGGCGCAGGGGGCGCGCCCAAGACCCAGTACTTC
NA	TRBJ2-7	many	TRBV12-3/TRBV12-4	CASSPTAPYEQYF	TGTGCCAGCAGCCCGACGGCCCCTTACGAGCAGTACTTC
NA	TRBJ2-1	NA	TRBV7-6	CASNQRGRGAYNEQFF	TGTGCCAGCAACCAAAGGGGGCGGGGGGCCTACAATGAGCAGTTCTTC
NA	TRBJ2-1	few	TRBV7-2	CASSLDGDKGNEQFF	TGTGCCAGCAGCTTAGATGGGGATAAAGGCAATGAGCAGTTCTTC
NA	TRBJ1-5	few	TRBV19	CASSIGQVNQPQHF	TGTGCCAGTAGTATAGGGCAGGTCAATCAGCCCCAGCATTTT
NA	TRBJ1-4	NA	TRBV4-3	CASSSRLATNEKLFF	TGCGCCAGCAGCTCCCGACTTGCAACTAATGAAAAACTGTTTTTT
NA	TRBJ1-2	NA	TRBV25-1	CASSVGGGQGGYTF	TGTGCCAGCAGTGTCGGAGGGGGGCAAGGTGGCTACACCTTC
NA	TRBJ2-3	NA	TRBV7-2	CASNSRRGPDTQYF	TGTGCCAGCAACTCCAGGCGGGGGCCGGATACGCAGTATTTT
TRBD1	TRBJ1-2	NA	TRBV6-2/TRBV6-3	CASSQGQGAGYTF	TGTGCCAGCAGTCAGGGACAGGGCGCTGGCTACACCTTC
TRBD2	TRBJ2-1	NA	TRBV5-1	CASSTSSGGANEQFF	TGCGCCAGCAGCACCTCTAGCGGGGGGGCAAATGAGCAGTTCTTC
TRBD2	TRBJ2-3	many	TRBV29-1	CSVEERGADTQYF	TGCAGCGTTGAGGAGCGGGGGGCAGATACGCAGTATTTT
TRBD1	TRBJ2-7	NA	TRBV28	CASSFPGQVYEQYF	TGTGCCAGCAGTTTCCCGGGACAGGTTTACGAGCAGTACTTC
TRBD1	TRBJ2-2	NA	TRBV4-1	CASSQEPRGRTGELFF	TGCGCCAGCAGCCAAGAACCCAGGGGGCGGACCGGGGAGCTGTTTTTT
NA	TRBJ1-2	NA	TRBV5-1	CASSPTGPNYGYTF	TGCGCCAGCAGCCCGACAGGACCTAACTATGGCTACACCTTC
NA	TRBJ2-7	NA	TRBV29-1	CSVFGAAHYEQYF	TGCAGCGTTTTCGGGGCAGCGCACTACGAGCAGTACTTC
NA	TRBJ2-1	few	TRBV14	CASSPIQGRDSWNEQFF	TGTGCCAGCAGCCCCATACAAGGAAGGGATTCGTGGAATGAGCAGTTCTTC
TRBD1	TRBJ2-4	few	TRBV29-1	CSVEVGTGGDRAKNIQYF	TGCAGCGTTGAAGTTGGGACAGGGGGTGATAGGGCCAAAAACATTCAGTACTTC
NA	TRBJ2-1	few	TRBV20-1	CSASGRGDGSPYNEQFF	TGCAGTGCTAGTGGGAGGGGGGACGGGAGCCCCTACAATGAGCAGTTCTTC
NA	TRBJ1-2	NA	TRBV27	CTSSLGVSPYGYTF	TGTACCAGCAGTTTAGGGGTATCCCCTTATGGCTACACCTTC
NA	TRBJ2-5	NA	TRBV25-1	CASSGGGERETQYF	TGTGCCAGCAGTGGCGGCGGGGAGCGAGAGACCCAGTACTTC
TRBD2	TRBJ2-4	few	TRBV6-5	CASRTGTSGSWEQYF	TGTGCCAGCAGAACCGGGACTAGCGGGAGTTGGGAGCAGTACTTC
NA	TRBJ2-7	few	TRBV7-9	CASSTSTVSWEQYF	TGTGCCAGCAGCACCTCGACAGTTTCCTGGGAGCAGTACTTC
NA	TRBJ2-3	NA	TRBV6-5	CASSYGGRGSTDTQYF	TGTGCCAGCAGTTATGGGGGGCGCGGTAGTACAGATACGCAGTATTTT
NA	TRBJ2-7	many	TRBV4-2	CASSLHYEQYF	TGTGCCAGCAGCCTTCATTACGAGCAGTACTTC
NA	TRBJ2-3	NA	TRBV7-2	CASSLGDLTQYF	TGTGCCAGCAGCTTGGGCGACCTTACGCAGTATTTT
TRBD1	TRBJ1-1	NA	TRBV28	CAGYSSGTGNTEAFF	TGTGCCGGCTATTCTTCCGGGACAGGGAACACTGAAGCTTTCTTT
TRBD2	TRBJ2-5	NA	TRBV20-1	CSAGVGNGRRETQYF	TGCAGTGCTGGGGTAGGGAACGGGAGGCGAGAGACCCAGTACTTC
TRBD1	TRBJ1-1	NA	TRBV7-9	CASSLGQGETEAFF	TGTGCCAGCAGCTTGGGGCAGGGGGAAACTGAAGCTTTCTTT
NA	TRBJ2-1	NA	TRBV6-5	CASSSSLIVVEQFF	TGTGCCAGCAGTTCTAGCCTTATAGTTGTTGAGCAGTTCTTC
TRBD2	TRBJ2-1	NA	TRBV20-1	CSARDSKTSGKLYNEQFF	TGCAGTGCTAGAGATTCTAAGACTAGCGGGAAGTTGTACAATGAGCAGTTCTTC
TRBD1	TRBJ1-6	NA	TRBV20-1	CSADPGQRVSSPLHF	TGCAGTGCAGACCCGGGACAGAGAGTAAGCTCACCCCTCCACTTT
TRBD1	TRBJ2-4	NA	TRBV4-2	CASSQGQGSAKNIQYF	TGTGCCAGCAGCCAAGGACAGGGTTCAGCCAAAAACATTCAGTACTTC
NA	TRBJ1-2	NA	TRBV4-3	CASSFRGGEKAYGYTF	TGCGCCAGCAGCTTCAGAGGGGGGGAAAAGGCCTATGGCTACACCTTC
NA	TRBJ2-7	few	TRBV6-2/TRBV6-3	CASSWGIYEQYF	TGTGCCAGCAGTTGGGGAATCTACGAGCAGTACTTC
NA	TRBJ1-5	few	TRBV27	CASTYRAGDNQPQHF	TGTGCCAGCACCTACAGGGCGGGGGACAATCAGCCCCAGCATTTT
NA	TRBJ2-7	once	TRBV3-1	CASSQRPDQTLPYEQYF	TGTGCCAGCAGCCAACGACCTGACCAAACTCTACCCTACGAGCAGTACTTC
NA	TRBJ1-2	once	TRBV9	CTSSVVGSPYGYTF	TGTACCAGCAGCGTAGTAGGCAGTCCCTATGGCTACACCTTC
NA	TRBJ2-1	few	TRBV29-1	CSVVPPWVNEQFF	TGCAGCGTTGTTCCCCCGTGGGTCAATGAGCAGTTCTTC
TRBD2	TRBJ2-7	NA	TRBV4-3	CASSQDPTSGRVNEQYF	TGCGCCAGCAGCCAAGACCCTACTAGCGGGAGGGTGAATGAGCAGTACTTC
NA	TRBJ1-2	few	TRBV6-2/TRBV6-3	CASSYSGTSKLGGYTF	TGTGCCAGCAGTTACTCGGGGACTTCAAAGCTGGGAGGCTACACCTTC
NA	TRBJ2-1	NA	TRBV7-7	CASSLQGTSEQFF	TGTGCTAGCAGCTTACAAGGGACAAGTGAGCAGTTCTTC
NA	TRBJ2-1	NA	TRBV27	CASWRRGSYNEQFF	TGTGCCAGCTGGCGGAGGGGCTCCTACAATGAGCAGTTCTTC
TRBD2	TRBJ2-5	few	TRBV7-2	CASRDPREAGRQETQYF	TGTGCCAGCAGGGACCCCCGGGAGGCCGGAAGACAAGAGACCCAGTACTTC
NA	TRBJ2-1	NA	TRBV5-5	CASSPGRGGFDEQFF	TGTGCCAGCAGCCCCGGAAGGGGGGGATTCGATGAGCAGTTCTTC
NA	TRBJ2-7	few	TRBV29-1	CSVDKQGSYGQYF	TGCAGCGTTGATAAACAGGGTAGTTACGGGCAGTACTTC
NA	TRBJ2-7	NA	TRBV7-2	CASSSPGLSSYEQYF	TGTGCCAGCAGCTCCCCAGGCCTTTCCTCCTACGAGCAGTACTTC
NA	TRBJ2-7	NA	TRBV9	CASSVGNSYEQYF	TGTGCCAGCAGCGTCGGCAACTCCTACGAGCAGTACTTC
NA	TRBJ2-3	few	TRBV3-1	CASSQVSGGTSTDTQYF	TGTGCCAGCAGCCAAGTATCTGGCGGGACTAGCACAGATACGCAGTATTTT
TRBD1	TRBJ2-7	few	TRBV6-4	CASSAPPGQGYEQYF	TGTGCCAGCAGTGCACCGCCGGGACAGGGGTACGAGCAGTACTTC